The clone carrying this TCR beta chain has a count of ten or more. Its antigen remains unknown. Genomic DNA provided the template from which TCR beta VDJ and CDR3 profiles were obtained. Each CDR3 protein is one row after TCRdb ran MiXCR on the reads. The sample records hundreds of thousands of distinct CDR3 sequences, approximately 33% being singletons. The data were obtained in a study of CD8+CD57+ T cells in acquired aplastic anemia. General observations from the study: Patients and healthy controls showed no significant CD8+ Simpson's diversity difference. Found in both controls and patients were approximately 31 CD8+ CDR3 sequences.

Patients chosen for sequencing had shown CD8+CD57+ cell expansion by flow cytometry. The CDR3 runs 14 residues. With 2 bases removed from V and 7 bases from J, the gap between germline ends came to 9 bases. Germline V lookup: CDR1 SGHTA, CDR2 FQGTGA. The sample consisted of sorted CD4+, CD8+, or CD8+CD57+ T cells (not recorded which) from PBMCs. The rearrangement joins TRBV7-3 to TRBJ1-6; D is possibly TRBD1 (6 bases). The origin of this receptor is a human donor with aplastic anemia. The CDR3 loop reads CASSLLQGNSPLHF. CDR3 DNA: TGTGCCAGCAGCTTACTACAGGGAAATTCACCCCTCCACTTT.